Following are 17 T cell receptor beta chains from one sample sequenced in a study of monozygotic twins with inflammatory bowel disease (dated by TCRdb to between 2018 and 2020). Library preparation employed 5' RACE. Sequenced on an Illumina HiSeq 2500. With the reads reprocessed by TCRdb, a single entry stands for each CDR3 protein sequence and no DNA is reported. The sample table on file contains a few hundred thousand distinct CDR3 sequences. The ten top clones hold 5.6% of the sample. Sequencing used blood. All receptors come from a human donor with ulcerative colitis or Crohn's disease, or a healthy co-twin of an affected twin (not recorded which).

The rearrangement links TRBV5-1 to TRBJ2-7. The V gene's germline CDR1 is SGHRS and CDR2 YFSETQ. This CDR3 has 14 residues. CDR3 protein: CASSLGAGVYEQYF.

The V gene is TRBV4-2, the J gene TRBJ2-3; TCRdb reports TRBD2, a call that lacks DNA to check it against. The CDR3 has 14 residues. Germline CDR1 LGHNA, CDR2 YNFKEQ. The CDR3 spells CASSQKGNPDTQYF.

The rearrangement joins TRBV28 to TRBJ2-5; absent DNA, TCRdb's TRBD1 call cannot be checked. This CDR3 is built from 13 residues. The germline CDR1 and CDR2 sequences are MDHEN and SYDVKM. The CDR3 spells CASKRGRQETQYF. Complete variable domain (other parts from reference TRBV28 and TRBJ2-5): DVKVTQSSRYLVKRTGEKVFLECVQDMDHENMFWYRQDPGLGLRLIYFSYDVKMKEKGDIPEGYSVSREKKERFSLILESASTNQTSMYLCASKRGRQETQYFGPGTRLLVL.

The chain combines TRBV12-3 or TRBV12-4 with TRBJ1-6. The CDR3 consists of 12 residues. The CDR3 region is CASSFERSPLHF.

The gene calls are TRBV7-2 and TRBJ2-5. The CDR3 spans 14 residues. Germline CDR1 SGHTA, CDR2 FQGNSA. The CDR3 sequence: CASSPKVNQETQYF.

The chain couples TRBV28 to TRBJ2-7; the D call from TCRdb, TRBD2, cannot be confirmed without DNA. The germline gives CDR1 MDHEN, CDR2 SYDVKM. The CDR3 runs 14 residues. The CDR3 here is CASSLLDRGGEQYF.

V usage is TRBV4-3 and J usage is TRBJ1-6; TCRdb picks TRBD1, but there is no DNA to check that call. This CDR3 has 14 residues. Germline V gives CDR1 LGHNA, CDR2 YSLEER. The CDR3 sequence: CASSRQGLNSPLHF.

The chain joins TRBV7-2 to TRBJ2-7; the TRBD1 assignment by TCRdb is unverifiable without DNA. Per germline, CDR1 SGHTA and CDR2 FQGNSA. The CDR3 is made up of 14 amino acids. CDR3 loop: CASSTNPGNYEQYF. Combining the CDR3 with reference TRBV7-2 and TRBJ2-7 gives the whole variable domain GAGVSQSPSNKVTEKGKDVELRCDPISGHTALYWYRQSLGQGLEFLIYFQGNSAPDKSGLPSDRFSAERTGGSVSTLTIQRTQQEDSAVYLCASSTNPGNYEQYFGPGTRLTVT.

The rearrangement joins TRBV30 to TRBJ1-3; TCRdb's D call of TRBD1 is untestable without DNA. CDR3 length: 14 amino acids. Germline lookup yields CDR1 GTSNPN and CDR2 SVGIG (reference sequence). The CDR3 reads CAWGRTGRGNTIYF.

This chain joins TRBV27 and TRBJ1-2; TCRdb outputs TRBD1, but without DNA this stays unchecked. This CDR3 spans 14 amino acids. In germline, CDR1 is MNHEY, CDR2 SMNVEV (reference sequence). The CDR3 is CASSGADRVGGYTF.

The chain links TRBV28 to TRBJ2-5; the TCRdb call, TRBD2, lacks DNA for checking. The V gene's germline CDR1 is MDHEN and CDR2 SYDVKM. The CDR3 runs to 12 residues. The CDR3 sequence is CASGGLQETQYF.

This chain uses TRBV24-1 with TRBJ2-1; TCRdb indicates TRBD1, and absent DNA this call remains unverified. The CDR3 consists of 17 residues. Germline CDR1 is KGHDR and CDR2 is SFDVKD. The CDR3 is CATSDSRTGGPYNEQFF.

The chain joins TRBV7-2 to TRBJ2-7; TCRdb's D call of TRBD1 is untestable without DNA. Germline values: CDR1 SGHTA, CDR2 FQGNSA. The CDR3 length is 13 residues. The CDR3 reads CASTQGIPYEQYF.

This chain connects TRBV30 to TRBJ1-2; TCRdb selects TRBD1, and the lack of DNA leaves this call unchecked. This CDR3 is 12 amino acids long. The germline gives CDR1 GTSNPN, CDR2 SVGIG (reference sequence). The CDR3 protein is CAWSVPGGGYTF.

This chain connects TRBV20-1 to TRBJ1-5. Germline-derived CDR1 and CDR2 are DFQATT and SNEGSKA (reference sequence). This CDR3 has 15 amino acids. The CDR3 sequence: CSASLAGYSNQPQHF.

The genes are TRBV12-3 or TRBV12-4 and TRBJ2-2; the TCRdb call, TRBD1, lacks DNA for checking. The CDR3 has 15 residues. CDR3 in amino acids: CASSFRTGYTGELFF.

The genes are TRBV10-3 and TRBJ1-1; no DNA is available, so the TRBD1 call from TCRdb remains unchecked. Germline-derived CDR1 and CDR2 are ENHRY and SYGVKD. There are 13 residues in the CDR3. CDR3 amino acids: CAISERGGTEAFF.